This T cell receptor (beta chain) was sequenced during a study of cytomegalovirus exposure and HLA in healthy donors. To note about this clone: Its specificity is not known.

This CDR3 spans 16 amino acids. The trim removed 3 bases at V and 8 bases at J, leaving 9 bases unmatched. Per the germline V gene, CDR1 is SGHRS and CDR2 is YFSETQ. Study-wide results and limits: Donors were assumed by presence/absence analyses to have roughly uniform sequencing depth. Prior analysis indicated that the majority of TCR beta V segments exhibited productivity approximately 87% or approximately 30% of the time. Most CMV-associated TCR beta chains were later found to appear HLA-restricted.

Primers: 60 Vbeta forward and 13 Jbeta reverse. Using immunoSEQ multiplex PCR, the repertoire was profiled, and TCRdb retains in-frame clones only, with some absent. In all, the sample yields around 150,000 clones. V usage is TRBV5-1 and J usage is TRBJ1-6; TRBD1 agrees at 9 bases. The source material was PBMCs. The sequence was obtained from a woman between 55 and 75 years old in good health and CMV-seronegative. CDR3 nucleotides: TGCGCCAGCAGCTCGACCGACAGGGGGAACGATTCACCCCTCCACTTT. Translating gives CASSSTDRGNDSPLHF.